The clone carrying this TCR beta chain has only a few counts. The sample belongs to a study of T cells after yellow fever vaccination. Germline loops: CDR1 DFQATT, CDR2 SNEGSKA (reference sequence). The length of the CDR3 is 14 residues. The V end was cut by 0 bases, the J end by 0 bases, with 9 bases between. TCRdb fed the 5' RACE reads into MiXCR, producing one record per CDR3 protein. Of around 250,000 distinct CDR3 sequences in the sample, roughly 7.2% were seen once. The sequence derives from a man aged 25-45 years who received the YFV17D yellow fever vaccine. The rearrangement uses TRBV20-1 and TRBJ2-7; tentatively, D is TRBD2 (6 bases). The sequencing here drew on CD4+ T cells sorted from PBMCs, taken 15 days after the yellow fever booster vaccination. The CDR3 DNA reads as TGCAGTGCTAGAGAGGGGGGTTACTCCTACGAGCAGTACTTC. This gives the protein CSAREGGYSYEQYF.